These 25 T cell receptor beta chains were sequenced from one sample in a study of T-cell memory formation after mild COVID-19. Using its own MiXCR run on the 5' RACE reads, TCRdb lists one record per CDR3 protein. Of 550,000 to 700,000 distinct CDR3 sequences in the sample, roughly 18% were seen once. Specimen: PBMCs or a T cell subset sorted from them (not recorded which). All receptors derive from an adult woman who had mild COVID-19 (a few samples of this study predate the infection). Cell type and time point are not known.

Ten or more counts support this clonotype. The J gene is TRBJ2-7, the V gene TRBV6-2 or TRBV6-3; 14 bases are a match to TRBD2. Losses at the gene ends were 3 bases for V and 5 bases for J; bases not matched to a gene: 3. In germline, CDR1 is MNHEY, CDR2 SVGEGT. This CDR3 comprises 15 residues. DNA of the CDR3: TGTGCCAGCAGTTATCGGACTAGCGGGAGGAACGAGCAGTACTTC. Its translation: CASSYRTSGRNEQYF.

The chain uses TRBV20-1 and TRBJ2-1; D is undetermined. The germline V gene has CDR1 DFQATT and CDR2 SNEGSKA (reference sequence). This CDR3 is built from 11 residues. Deletions cut 3 bases from V and 8 bases from J, with 8 bases between. The CDR3 coding sequence is TGCAGTGCTAGGGCTTCTGATGAGCAGTTCTTC. Translation gives CSARASDEQFF.

This clonotype was seen more than once but under ten times. V and J are TRBV9 and TRBJ2-2; maybe TRBD1 (6 bases). This CDR3 has 14 amino acids. The germline gives CDR1 SGDLS, CDR2 YYNGEE. Trimming pared 2 bases from V and 6 bases from J, leaving 11 bases between. CDR3 bases: TGTGCCAGCAGCGTTGGACAGTGGGCCGGGGAGCTGTTTTTT. Residues: CASSVGQWAGELFF.

This rearrangement joins TRBV9 to TRBJ2-2; 8 bases align to TRBD1. Germline CDR1 is SGDLS and CDR2 is YYNGEE. The CDR3 contains 16 residues. V shed 2 bases, J shed 2 bases, and the junction held 5 bases outside the gene matches. This CDR3 reads CASSVAGQANTGELFF. The CDR3 nucleotides read TGTGCCAGCAGCGTTGCGGGACAGGCAAACACCGGGGAGCTGTTTTTT.

There are a few counts of this clonotype. The chain links TRBV3-1 to TRBJ1-6; TRBD1 is a possible D gene (6 bases). Germline CDR1 is LGHDT and CDR2 is YNNKEL (reference sequence). V lost 0 bases to trimming and J lost 6 bases, with 15 bases between them. This CDR3 is built from 17 residues. CDR3: CASSQEGRGRGNSPLHF. The CDR3 bases are TGTGCCAGCAGCCAAGAAGGCAGGGGACGGGGTAATTCACCCCTCCACTTT. Full variable domain (outside the CDR3, taken from reference TRBV3-1 and TRBJ1-6): DTAVSQTPKYLVTQMGNDKSIKCEQNLGHDTMYWYKQDSKKFLKIMFSYNNKELIINETVPNRFSPKSPDKAHLNLHINSLELGDSAVYFCASSQEGRGRGNSPLHFGNGTRLTVT.

This clonotype showed up many times. The chain carries TRBV5-1 and TRBJ2-1; 12 nucleotides line up with TRBD2. The CDR3 extends over 16 amino acids. V lost 4 bases, J lost 5 bases, and 7 bases stayed unmatched. In germline, CDR1 is SGHRS, CDR2 YFSETQ. CDR3 loop: CASSPWTSGADNEQFF. Here the CDR3 DNA reads TGCGCCAGCAGCCCATGGACTAGCGGGGCAGACAATGAGCAGTTCTTC. The entire variable domain, with the rest obtained from reference TRBV5-1 and TRBJ2-1, is as follows: KAGVTQTPRYLIKTRGQQVTLSCSPISGHRSVSWYQQTPGQGLQFLFEYFSETQRNKGNFPGRFSGRQFSNSRSEMNVSTLELGDSALYLCASSPWTSGADNEQFFGPGTRLTVL.

This clonotype was seen only a few times. The chain recombines TRBV20-1 with TRBJ2-7; TRBD2 might be the D (6 bases). The CDR3 extends over 12 amino acids. Germline values: CDR1 DFQATT, CDR2 SNEGSKA (reference sequence). Trimming cost V 1 base and J 6 bases, with 10 bases left between them. The CDR3 DNA follows: TGCAGTGCTAGAGCAACGGGAGCCGAGCAGTACTTC. Amino acid sequence: CSARATGAEQYF.

This clonotype occurred a few times. The chain employs TRBV12-3 or TRBV12-4 and TRBJ2-3; tentatively, D is TRBD1 or TRBD2 (6 bases each). CDR3 length: 13 amino acids. Trimming removed 8 bases from V and 2 bases from J, with 11 bases in between. The CDR3 DNA is TGTGCCAGCCGGCGGGACAACACAGATACGCAGTATTTT. Its protein product is CASRRDNTDTQYF.

This chain links TRBV4-1 with TRBJ2-1; D may correspond to TRBD1 or TRBD2 (6 bases each). The germline V gene encodes CDR1 MGHRA and CDR2 YSYEKL. The CDR3 spans 15 residues. V shed 4 bases and J shed 5 bases, with 15 bases lying between them. CDR3 sequence (DNA): TGCGCCAGCAGCCTGGGGCAGGGGACTCACAATGAGCAGTTCTTC. Encoded protein: CASSLGQGTHNEQFF.

The CDR3 DNA follows: TGTGCCAGCAGCGTAGCGGGGGCGGGGTCCTACGAGCAGTACTTC. The encoded protein is CASSVAGAGSYEQYF. The chain employs TRBV9 and TRBJ2-7; D is perhaps TRBD1 or TRBD2 (6 bases each). Trimming stripped 0 bases from V and 1 base from J, with 11 bases between. This CDR3 has 15 residues. The V gene's germline CDR1 is SGDLS and CDR2 YYNGEE.

The chain is built from TRBV15 and TRBJ2-1; D call uncertain. The germline V gene encodes CDR1 LNHNV and CDR2 YYDKDF (reference sequence). Deletions cut 0 bases from V and 7 bases from J, with 10 bases between. The CDR3 length is 14 residues. The CDR3 region is CATSRDSIGNEQFF. In DNA form, the CDR3 reads TGTGCCACCAGCAGAGATTCAATTGGGAATGAGCAGTTCTTC.

This clonotype was seen a few times. The chain carries TRBV10-3 and TRBJ2-7; 12 nucleotides match TRBD1. Germline V gene lookup returns CDR1 ENHRY and CDR2 SYGVKD. The CDR3 has 14 amino acids. V shed 6 bases, J shed 4 bases, and the junction held 4 bases outside the gene matches. The CDR3 region is CAIRPGQGAYEQYF. The CDR3 region has the DNA TGTGCCATCAGGCCGGGACAGGGGGCGTACGAGCAGTACTTC.

The table lists this clonotype with a few counts. The rearrangement joins TRBV20-1 to TRBJ1-2; D is possibly TRBD1 (6 bases). The V and J ends lost 4 bases and 6 bases respectively, with 18 bases between them. Germline-derived CDR1 and CDR2 are DFQATT and SNEGSKA (reference sequence). This CDR3 is 14 amino acids long. The CDR3 region has the DNA TGCAGTGCTAACCCTGGGGGCAGGGCTAATGGCTACACCTTC. This gives the protein CSANPGGRANGYTF.

The V gene is TRBV7-2, the J gene TRBJ2-6; 7 nucleotides agree with TRBD1. The CDR3 length is 19 residues. The germline V gene encodes CDR1 SGHTA and CDR2 FQGNSA. V lost 4 bases and J lost 1; bases outside the gene matches: 13. CDR3 nucleotides: TGTGCCAGCAGCTCAGAGGGGGCAGGGATCACTTCTGGGGCCAACGTCCTGACTTTC. Its protein product is CASSSEGAGITSGANVLTF.

The V gene is TRBV20-1, the J gene TRBJ1-2; D remains ambiguous. The V end lost 4 bases, the J end lost 6 bases, and 15 bases lay between the germline ends. Germline assignment: CDR1 DFQATT and CDR2 SNEGSKA (reference sequence). There are 13 residues in the CDR3. The chain's CDR3 is CSANVQTGHGYTF. The CDR3 DNA follows: TGCAGTGCTAATGTCCAAACCGGGCATGGCTACACCTTC.

This clonotype came up many times. The chain employs TRBV5-4 and TRBJ2-5; 8 positions agree with TRBD2. CDR1 SGHNT and CDR2 YYREEE come from the germline V gene (reference sequence). V lost 0 bases, J lost 1 base, and 2 bases stayed unmatched. The CDR3 has 15 amino acids. The CDR3 here is CASSLAGGLQETQYF. CDR3 nucleotide sequence: TGTGCCAGCAGCTTGGCGGGGGGGCTCCAAGAGACCCAGTACTTC.

CDR3 coding DNA: TGTGCCAGCAGCCCCGGAGCCTTCTCCTACAATGAGCAGTTCTTC. It encodes CASSPGAFSYNEQFF. This rearrangement joins TRBV11-3 to TRBJ2-1; D not certain. Germline V gives CDR1 SGHNT, CDR2 YENEEA. The CDR3 is made up of 15 amino acids. V lost 5 bases, J lost 0 bases, and 11 bases lay in between.

The CDR3 DNA is TGTGCCAGCGAGGGGCAGACAGATACGCAGTATTTT. It is translated as CASEGQTDTQYF. This chain connects TRBV18 to TRBJ2-3; tentatively, D is TRBD1 or TRBD2 (5 bases each). CDR3 length: 12 residues. Germline CDR1 KGHSH, CDR2 LQKENI. V was pared by 8 bases and J by 3 bases, with 9 bases between.

The V gene is TRBV6-2 or TRBV6-3, the J gene TRBJ2-7, with D perhaps assigned TRBD1 or TRBD2 (7 bases each). This CDR3 has 15 residues. Looked up from germline, CDR1 is MNHEY and CDR2 is SVGEGT. V was trimmed by 6 bases and J by 3 bases, leaving 18 bases between them. The CDR3 loop is CASRPRQGGYYEQYF. The CDR3 DNA reads as TGTGCCAGCAGACCCCGGCAGGGGGGGTACTACGAGCAGTACTTC.

This clonotype was seen just once. The CDR3 does not close with the conserved phenylalanine or tryptophan, likely indicating a read error. The rearrangement uses TRBV29-1 and TRBJ2-6; D remains ambiguous. The germline V and J ends were trimmed by 4 bases and 1 base, with 5 bases remaining between them. The CDR3 runs to 13 residues. Germline CDR1 and CDR2: SQVTM and ANQGSEA. CDR3 DNA: TGCAGCGTTGTGGGTTCTGGGGCCAACGTCCTGACTTTA. Translating gives CSVVGSGANVLTL.

The table lists this clonotype with a count of one. J is TRBJ1-1 and V is TRBV5-1; 7 nucleotides agree with TRBD1. V lost 4 bases and J lost 4; bases outside the gene matches: 7. CDR3 size: 14 residues. CDR1 is SGHRS and CDR2 is YFSETQ in the germline V gene. CDR3 sequence: CASSAVGDSTEAFF. CDR3 bases: TGCGCCAGCAGCGCCGTAGGGGACAGCACTGAAGCTTTCTTT.

The chain has TRBV5-5 and TRBJ2-5; weak D call: TRBD1 (6 bases). V dropped 6 bases and J dropped 0 bases, with 12 bases sitting between them. Germline V gene lookup returns CDR1 SGHKS and CDR2 YYEKEE (reference sequence). The CDR3 runs 14 residues. The DNA for the CDR3 is TGTGCCAGCACCCAGTCAGGGGACCAAGAGACCCAGTACTTC. Translation: CASTQSGDQETQYF.

The chain carries TRBV5-1 and TRBJ1-1; 11 bases are shared with TRBD1. The CDR3 sequence is 18 residues long. Germline V lookup: CDR1 SGHRS, CDR2 YFSETQ. Germline trimming cut 4 bases from V and 0 bases from J; bases unmatched to any gene: 11. CDR3 DNA: TGCGCCAGCAGCCAACGTTCCGGGACAGGGGGTTTGAACACTGAAGCTTTCTTT. Encoded protein: CASSQRSGTGGLNTEAFF. Full variable domain (missing parts from reference TRBV5-1 and TRBJ1-1): KAGVTQTPRYLIKTRGQQVTLSCSPISGHRSVSWYQQTPGQGLQFLFEYFSETQRNKGNFPGRFSGRQFSNSRSEMNVSTLELGDSALYLCASSQRSGTGGLNTEAFFGQGTRLTVV.

This chain links TRBV3-1 with TRBJ2-5; 10 nucleotides match TRBD2. V lost 6 bases to trimming and J lost 4 bases; unmatched junction nucleotides: 14. This CDR3 region has 17 residues. Germline-derived CDR1 and CDR2 are LGHDT and YNNKEL (reference sequence). CDR3 DNA sequence: TGTGCCAGCAGTCCTACGGCAGCGGGGGGGCCCGGAGAGACCCAGTACTTC. The encoded protein is CASSPTAAGGPGETQYF.

As concerns this clonotype: One junction end disagrees with the germline gene, perhaps due to a read error. This chain connects TRBV6-1 to TRBJ1-1; no firm D call. CDR3 size: 10 residues. CDR1 and CDR2 from the germline V gene are MNHNS and SASEGT. The CDR3: CASREGRAFF. In DNA, the CDR3 is TGTGCCAGCAGGGAAGGGAGAGCTTTCTTT.